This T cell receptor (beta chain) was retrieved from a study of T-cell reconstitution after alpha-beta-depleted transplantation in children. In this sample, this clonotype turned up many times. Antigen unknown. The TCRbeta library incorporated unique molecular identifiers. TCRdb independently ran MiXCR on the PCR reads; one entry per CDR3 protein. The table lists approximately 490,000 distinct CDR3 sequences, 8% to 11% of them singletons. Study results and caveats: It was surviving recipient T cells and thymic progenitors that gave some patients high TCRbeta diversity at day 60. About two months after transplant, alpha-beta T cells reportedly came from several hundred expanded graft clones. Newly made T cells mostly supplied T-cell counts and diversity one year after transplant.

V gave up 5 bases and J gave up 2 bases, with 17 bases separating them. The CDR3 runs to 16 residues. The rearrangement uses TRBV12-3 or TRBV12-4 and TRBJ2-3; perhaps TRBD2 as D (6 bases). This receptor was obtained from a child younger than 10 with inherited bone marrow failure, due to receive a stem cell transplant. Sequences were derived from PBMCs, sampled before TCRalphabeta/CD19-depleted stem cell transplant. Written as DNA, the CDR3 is TGTGCCAGCAGTCCCGGGACTGAGGACCACACAGATACGCAGTATTTT. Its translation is CASSPGTEDHTDTQYF.